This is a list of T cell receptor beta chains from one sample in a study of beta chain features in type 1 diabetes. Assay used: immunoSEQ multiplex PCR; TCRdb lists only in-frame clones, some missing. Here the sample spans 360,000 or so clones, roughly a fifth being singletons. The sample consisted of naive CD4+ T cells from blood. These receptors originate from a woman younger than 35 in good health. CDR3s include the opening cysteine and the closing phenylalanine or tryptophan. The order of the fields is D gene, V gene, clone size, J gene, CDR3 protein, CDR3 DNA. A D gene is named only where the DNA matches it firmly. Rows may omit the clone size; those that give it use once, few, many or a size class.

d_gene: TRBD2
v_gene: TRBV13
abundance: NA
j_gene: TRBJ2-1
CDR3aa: CASGSGGFNEQFF
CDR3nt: TGTGCCAGCGGGAGCGGGGGATTTAATGAGCAGTTCTTC

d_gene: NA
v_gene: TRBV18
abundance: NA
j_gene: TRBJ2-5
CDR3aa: CASSPPGLVETQYF
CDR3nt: TGTGCCAGCTCACCACCAGGACTGGTCGAGACCCAGTACTTC

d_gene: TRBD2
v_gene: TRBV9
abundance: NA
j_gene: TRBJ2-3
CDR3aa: CASSAEGGTQYF
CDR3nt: TGTGCCAGCAGCGCTGAGGGAGGGACGCAGTATTTT

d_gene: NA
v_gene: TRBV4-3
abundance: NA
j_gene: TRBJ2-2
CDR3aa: CASSRIHGAGELFF
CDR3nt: TGCGCCAGCAGCCGGATTCACGGGGCCGGGGAGCTGTTTTTT

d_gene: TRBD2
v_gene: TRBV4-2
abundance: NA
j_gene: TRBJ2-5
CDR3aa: CASSQESAGGLIETQYF
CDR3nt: TGTGCCAGCAGCCAAGAGTCCGCGGGGGGGTTGATAGAGACCCAGTACTTC

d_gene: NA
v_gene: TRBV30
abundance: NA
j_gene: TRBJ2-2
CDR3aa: CAWSPRQGGPGELFF
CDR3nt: TGTGCCTGGAGCCCTAGACAGGGAGGCCCCGGGGAGCTGTTTTTT

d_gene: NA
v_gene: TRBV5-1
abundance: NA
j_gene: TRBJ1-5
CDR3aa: CASSLGHGGNQPQHF
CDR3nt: TGCGCCAGCAGCTTGGGACACGGGGGCAATCAGCCCCAGCATTTT

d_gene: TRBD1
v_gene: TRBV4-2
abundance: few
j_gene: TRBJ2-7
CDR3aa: CASSLTGGNMGEQYF
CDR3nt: TGTGCCAGCAGCCTGACAGGGGGAAATATGGGGGAGCAGTACTTC

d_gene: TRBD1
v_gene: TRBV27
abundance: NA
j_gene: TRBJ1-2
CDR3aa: CASSRTGVVGGYTF
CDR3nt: TGTGCCAGCAGCAGGACAGGGGTGGTTGGTGGCTACACCTTC

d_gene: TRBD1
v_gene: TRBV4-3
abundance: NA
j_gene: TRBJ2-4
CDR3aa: CASSQTGGGIQYF
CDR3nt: TGCGCCAGCAGCCAGACAGGGGGCGGCATTCAGTACTTC

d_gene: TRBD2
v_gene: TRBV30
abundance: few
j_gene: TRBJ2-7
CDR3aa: CAWSNSGGYEQYF
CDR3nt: TGTGCCTGGAGTAATAGCGGGGGCTACGAGCAGTACTTC

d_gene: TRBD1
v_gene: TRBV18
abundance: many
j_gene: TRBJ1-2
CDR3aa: CASSPGQNYGYTF
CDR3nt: TGTGCCAGCTCACCGGGACAGAACTATGGCTACACCTTC

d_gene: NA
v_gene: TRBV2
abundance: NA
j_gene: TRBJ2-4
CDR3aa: CASSPAGIQYF
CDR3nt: TGTGCCAGCAGCCCTGCGGGCATTCAGTACTTC

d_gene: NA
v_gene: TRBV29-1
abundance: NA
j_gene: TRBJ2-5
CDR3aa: CSVGTASQETQYF
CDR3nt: TGCAGCGTTGGGACAGCCTCCCAGGAGACCCAGTACTTC

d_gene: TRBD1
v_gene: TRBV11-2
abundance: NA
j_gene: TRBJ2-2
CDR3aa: CASSPTGGDTGELFF
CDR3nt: TGTGCCAGCAGCCCGACAGGGGGCGACACCGGGGAGCTGTTTTTT

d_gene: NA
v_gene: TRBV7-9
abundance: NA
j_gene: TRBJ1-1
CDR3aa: CASSLGYSNTEAFF
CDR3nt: TGTGCCAGCAGCTTAGGCTACTCCAACACTGAAGCTTTCTTT

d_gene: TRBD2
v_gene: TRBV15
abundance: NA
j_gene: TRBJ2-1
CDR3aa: CATSRDRGGAAYNEQFF
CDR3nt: TGTGCCACCAGCAGAGATCGGGGGGGGGCTGCCTACAATGAGCAGTTCTTC

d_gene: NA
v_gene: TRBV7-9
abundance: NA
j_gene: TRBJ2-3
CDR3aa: CASSLALAVDTQYF
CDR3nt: TGTGCCAGCAGCTTAGCGCTGGCGGTAGATACGCAGTATTTT

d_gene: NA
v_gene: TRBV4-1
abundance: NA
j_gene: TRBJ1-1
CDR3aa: CASSREARGLGTEAFF
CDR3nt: TGCGCCAGCAGCCGAGAAGCCCGGGGTCTGGGCACTGAAGCTTTCTTT

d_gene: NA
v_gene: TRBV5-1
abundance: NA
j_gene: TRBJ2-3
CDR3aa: CASSLGLPQTDTQYF
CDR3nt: TGCGCCAGCAGCTTGGGTCTCCCTCAGACAGATACGCAGTATTTT

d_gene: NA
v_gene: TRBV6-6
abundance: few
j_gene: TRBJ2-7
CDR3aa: CASSRDFSPSYEQYF
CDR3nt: TGTGCCAGCAGTAGGGACTTCTCTCCTTCCTACGAGCAGTACTTC

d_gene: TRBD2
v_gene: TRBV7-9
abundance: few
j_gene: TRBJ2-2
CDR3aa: CASSLAGPAGVSGELFF
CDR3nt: TGTGCCAGCAGCTTAGCGGGACCAGCGGGAGTAAGCGGGGAGCTGTTTTTT

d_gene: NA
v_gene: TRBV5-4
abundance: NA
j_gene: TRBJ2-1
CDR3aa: CASSHPRTAYNEQFF
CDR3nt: TGTGCCAGCAGCCACCCCCGGACAGCCTACAATGAGCAGTTCTTC

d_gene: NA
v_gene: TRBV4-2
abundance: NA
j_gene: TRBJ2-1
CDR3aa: CASSQDSSGDYNEQFF
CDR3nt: TGTGCCAGCAGCCAAGATTCGTCGGGGGATTACAATGAGCAGTTCTTC

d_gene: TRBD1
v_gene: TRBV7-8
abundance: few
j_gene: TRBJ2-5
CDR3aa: CASSPTGVVVETQYF
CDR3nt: TGTGCCAGCAGCCCTACAGGGGTAGTGGTGGAGACCCAGTACTTC

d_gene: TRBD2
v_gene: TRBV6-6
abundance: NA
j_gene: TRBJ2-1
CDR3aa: CASSSRTSFDEQFF
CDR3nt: TGTGCCAGCAGTTCACGGACTAGCTTCGATGAGCAGTTCTTC

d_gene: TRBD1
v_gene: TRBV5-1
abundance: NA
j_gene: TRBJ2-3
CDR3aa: CASSLGTGAGGTDTQYF
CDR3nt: TGCGCCAGCAGCTTGGGGACAGGGGCCGGCGGCACAGATACGCAGTATTTT

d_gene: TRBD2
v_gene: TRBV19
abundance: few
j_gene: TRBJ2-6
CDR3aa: CASSTRTSGHVSSGANVLTF
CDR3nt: TGTGCCAGTAGTACTAGGACTAGCGGCCACGTTAGCTCTGGGGCCAACGTCCTGACTTTC

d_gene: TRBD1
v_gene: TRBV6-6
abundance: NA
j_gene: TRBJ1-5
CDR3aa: CASSRRQGGSNQPQHF
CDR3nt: TGTGCCAGCAGTCGGAGACAGGGAGGTAGCAATCAGCCCCAGCATTTT

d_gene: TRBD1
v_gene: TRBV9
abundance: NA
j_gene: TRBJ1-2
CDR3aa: CASSGQGRGNGYTF
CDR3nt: TGTGCCAGCAGCGGACAGGGGCGGGGTAATGGCTACACCTTC

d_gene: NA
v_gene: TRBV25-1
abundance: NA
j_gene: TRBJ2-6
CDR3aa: CASSDLSGANVLTF
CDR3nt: TGTGCCAGCAGTGACTTATCTGGGGCCAACGTCCTGACTTTC

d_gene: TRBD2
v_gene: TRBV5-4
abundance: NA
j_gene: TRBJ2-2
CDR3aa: CASSSGGGSNTGELFF
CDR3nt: TGTGCCAGCAGCTCCGGTGGCGGGAGCAACACCGGGGAGCTGTTTTTT

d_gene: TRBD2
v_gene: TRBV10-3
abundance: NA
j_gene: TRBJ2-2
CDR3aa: CAISESTSGAHRGELFF
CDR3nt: TGTGCCATCAGTGAGTCGACTAGCGGGGCTCACCGGGGGGAGCTGTTTTTT

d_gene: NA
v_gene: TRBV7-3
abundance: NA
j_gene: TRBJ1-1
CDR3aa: CASSLKSGEAFF
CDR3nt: TGTGCCAGCAGCTTAAAGTCCGGTGAAGCTTTCTTT

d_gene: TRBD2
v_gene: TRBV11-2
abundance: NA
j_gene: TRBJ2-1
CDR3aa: CASSLAESGRKQFF
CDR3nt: TGTGCCAGCAGCTTGGCAGAGAGCGGGAGAAAGCAGTTCTTC

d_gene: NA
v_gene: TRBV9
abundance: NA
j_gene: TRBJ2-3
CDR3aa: CASSALAGDTQYF
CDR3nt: TGTGCCAGCAGCGCACTAGCCGGGGATACGCAGTATTTT

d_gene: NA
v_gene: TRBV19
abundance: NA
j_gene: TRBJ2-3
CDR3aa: CASSPEQGDTQYF
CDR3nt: TGTGCCAGTAGTCCTGAACAGGGAGATACGCAGTATTTT

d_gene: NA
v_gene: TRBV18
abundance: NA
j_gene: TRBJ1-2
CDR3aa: CASSPGMTTNYGYTF
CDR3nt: TGTGCCAGCTCACCAGGTATGACAACCAACTATGGCTACACCTTC

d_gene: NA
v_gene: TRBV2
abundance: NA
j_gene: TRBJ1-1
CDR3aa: CASSTTVGNTEAFF
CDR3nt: TGTGCCAGCAGCACAACAGTGGGGAACACTGAAGCTTTCTTT

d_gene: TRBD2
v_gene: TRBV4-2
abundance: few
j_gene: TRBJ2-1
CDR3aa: CASSQASGPADEQFF
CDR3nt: TGTGCCAGCAGCCAAGCTAGCGGGCCAGCGGATGAGCAGTTCTTC

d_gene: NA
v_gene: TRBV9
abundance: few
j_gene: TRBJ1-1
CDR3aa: CASSATLNTEAFF
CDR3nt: TGTGCCAGCAGCGCCACACTGAACACTGAAGCTTTCTTT